This T cell receptor beta chain was recovered during a study of cytomegalovirus exposure and HLA in healthy donors (dated by TCRdb to between 2016 and 2019). Notes on the research overall: An earlier analysis of some 500 of the donors reported approximately 270 Gb of sequence data and approximately 110 million unique TCR beta sequences from 150 million to 200 million T cells. An early release that covered more than 550 HLA-typed donors contained about 300 gigabases of sequencing data and tens of millions of unique TCR sequences. Of the approximately 400 genotyped donors, 75% to 85% were placed in the genetic ancestry cluster associated with self-reported Caucasian donors. The study was designed to test whether signatures of past pathogen exposure could be identified by cataloging public T cell receptors. The study profiled the T cell repertoires of hundreds of subjects by immunosequencing and related them to cytomegalovirus serostatus. Along with the roughly 700-subject first cohort, a separate validation cohort of over a hundred different subjects was used. The study combined high-throughput TCR immunosequencing, statistical association of individual TCRs with disease status, and machine learning to predict cytomegalovirus infection status. A later analysis re-analyzed previously published TCR beta repertoires from about 730 donors and added high-resolution HLA genotyping to study TCR occurrence patterns. Rather than using new phenotypic data, the later analysis identified candidate immune exposures from TCR beta sequences and from how often those sequences occurred across donors. To decide whether each TCR beta V gene segment behaved as functional or pseudogenic, an earlier analysis of over 500 of the donors relied on high-throughput TCR beta sequencing. Alongside the repertoire data, information on donor age, sex, ethnicity and CMV serostatus was compiled. A later genetic analysis used genome-wide SNP genotypes for about three fifths of the 666 donors, treating that subset as a discovery cohort. All discovery cohort repertoires had been generated on a single sequencing platform. Class I and class II HLA loci were covered by the typing at four-digit resolution. Typing coverage varied by locus: about 620-630 donors for A, B, C, DRB1 and DQB1; under 550 for DQA1; more than 600 for DPA1; 450 to 480 for DPB1. Because of strong linkage in the cohort, four to six DR-DQ haplotypes were treated as single units for association and clustering. Among under 450 genotyped donors of the cohort, an average of 235,054 unique TCR beta nucleotide sequences were sequenced per donor, about a sixth of them non-productive. General conclusions and limits of the study: Because HLA typing was unavailable for some donors at each locus, only the typed subset was used in association tests. According to the authors, the approach could potentially be generalized to other disease states and immunological phenotypes. Several of the top co-occurrence clusters appeared to be linked to parvovirus B19, influenza, CMV and Epstein-Barr virus, according to a later analysis. A later analysis found that most CMV-associated TCR beta chains appeared HLA-restricted, with HLA associations seemingly driven largely by CMV exposure. Correlated functional status among segregating V segments might be attributable to linkage disequilibrium, but an unknown experimental factor could not be ruled out. The cohort was sequenced for TCR beta chains only, and without alpha or paired-chain data the features that could be detected were limited. An earlier analysis of approximately 540 of the donors showed that most TCR beta V segments appeared in productive rearrangements either about 87% or about 30% of the time, which broadly matched IMGT annotations. Across donors, most TCR sequences were observed very rarely, whereas some public TCRs were present in many individuals. A group of highly shared sequence variants was considered likely to be a technical artifact of the sequencing pipeline. The 87-base-pair reads could not distinguish some IMGT-functional V segments, including TRBV6-2 and TRBV6-3, so those segments were excluded. For the cohort, immune exposure information was limited to CMV serostatus. V-gene and J-gene trimming of TCR beta chains was associated with a missense DCLRE1C variant in a later genetic analysis, and the association was replicated in an independent cohort. When HLA alleles, especially DR and DQ, strongly co-occurred, attributing TCR associations to individual alleles was difficult. Presence/absence analyses assumed roughly uniform sequencing depth across donors, an assumption that may not hold. A few of the identified cytomegalovirus-associated TCR beta chains were confirmed in vitro to be specific for cytomegalovirus antigens. At a false discovery rate of 0.05, a later analysis linked 15,000 to 20,000 TCR beta sequences to specific HLA alleles. Cytomegalovirus status was reported to be diagnosed by the classifier with high specificity and sensitivity in both the original and validation cohorts. In a later genetic analysis, fewer N-insertions in productive TCRs were reported among donors in an Asian-associated ancestry cluster than the roughly 640-donor mean. A later analysis found that HLA-associated TCR beta chains were more clonally expanded and had lower generation probabilities than equally common non-associated chains. Because counts were too low, under 20 rarely observed V segments, including chromosome 9 orphons, were left out of the earlier analysis of 500 to 750 of the donors. A further reported finding was that TCR beta sequences accurately predicted the HLA-A and HLA-B alleles for most subjects in the first cohort. In a later analysis, the rate of TCR association differed among HLA loci, with DRB1 alleles having the most associated TCRs and HLA-C alleles having the fewest. The study gave a list of 150 to 200 TCR beta chains associated with cytomegalovirus.

Receptors were amplified or captured by the immunoSEQ multiplex PCR assay. For the multiplex PCR, a mixture combining 60 forward primers for TCR Vbeta segments and 13 reverse primers for TCR Jbeta segments was used. The CDR3 region of rearranged TCR beta genes was amplified from genomic DNA by a multiplex PCR assay. The Illumina HiSeq System was used to sequence the amplified TCR beta libraries as 87-base-pair reads. On the authors' methods: In a later analysis, some 80 million unique TCR beta chains were counted across the approximately 670 repertoires, and around 10 million of these chains were shared by at least two donors. Raw reads were error-corrected and collapsed into unique sequences with a nearest-neighbor algorithm that merged closely related sequences to remove PCR and sequencing errors. To assign V, D and J gene segments, CDR3 sequences were aligned to IMGT reference sequences. For a sequence to be retained, a match of at least six nucleotides to both a V gene segment and a J gene segment was required. A rearrangement counted as productive if the CDR3 had no stop codons and remained in frame with V and J, and every other rearrangement counted as non-productive. Following IMGT convention, CDR3 was defined as the stretch from the second conserved V-encoded cysteine up to the conserved J-encoded phenylalanine. The earlier analysis of 587 of the donors excluded any sequence lacking an unambiguous match to a single V gene segment. In an earlier analysis of more than 500 of the donors, a V segment was called functional when productive rearrangements were above 56.7%, and segregating when the standard deviation between donors exceeded 5%. A statistical classification framework was developed to diagnose cytomegalovirus status using the catalog of TCR beta chain sequences. A later analysis assigned V and J genes by comparing TCR nucleotide sequences with IMGT/GENE-DB human TR gene sequences. Using the TCRdist pipeline, a later analysis assigned CDR3 sequences along with most-parsimonious VDJ recombination scenarios. A later analysis defined each TCR beta chain by its CDR3 amino acid sequence plus V-gene family, and excluded reads lacking a unique V-gene family. A later analysis removed roughly 590 highly shared, low-generation-probability nucleotide sequences to deal with suspected cross-contamination and a sequencing artifact. In a later analysis, a clonal expansion index for each public chain was calculated from normalized within-repertoire ranks of inferred template counts. In a later analysis, generation probabilities were computed with a VDJ recombination model fitted to out-of-frame rearrangements, and the resulting probabilities were checked against IGoR. Hypergeometric tests were used in a later analysis to score TCR-TCR, TCR-HLA and TCR-CMV co-occurrence, with a repertoire-size bias correction applied to the TCR pairs. In a later analysis, false discovery rates were estimated by permuting HLA or CMV assignments 20 times. In a later analysis, co-occurring TCRs were grouped with DBSCAN, and TCRdist sequence similarity was added when clustering was performed within HLA-allele-positive subsets. Repertoires with fewer than 30,000 or more than 120,000 public chains, plus five repertoires with anomalous nucleotide sharing, were excluded from co-occurrence clustering. This is the immuneACCESS table as TCRdb keeps it, with only in-frame sequences that have V and J called. A part of the clones is gone; compared with another copy, unresolved V genes explain less than half, and the rest is unexplained. The DNA gave D and trimming, while V, J and clone size come from that table. This sample holds 95,000 to 150,000 clones; around 73% were observed only once. Roughly 11% of the sample comes from the top ten.

Cut back by 7 bases and 4 bases, the V and J ends lie 13 bases apart. From its cysteine to its phenylalanine, the CDR3 spans 13 amino acids. Kept here is only the CDR3 DNA, which spans 39 bases and is read in frame from base 1. Reading the germline V gene gives CDR1 LGHNA and CDR2 YNFKEQ. Details on this clone: It has no known antigen specificity. Base-call qualities are not available, and no considerably larger clone is one nucleotide away.

The cohort consisted of 650 to 850 healthy bone marrow donors. At the time of sampling, all cohort members were nominally healthy, though unrecorded immune exposures were likely present. The donor tested CMV seropositive and was one of the 289 seropositive cohort members. A peripheral blood sample was provided by each donor, and peripheral blood mononuclear cells were used for TCR beta sequencing. Genomic DNA was extracted from the blood cell samples with the Qiagen DNeasy Blood Extraction Kit. The V and J segments used are TRBV4-2 and TRBJ2-5; a tentative D match to TRBD2 spans 6 bases. The origin of this receptor is a man aged 25 to 40 in good health and CMV-seropositive. Source material: PBMCs. Here is the DNA: TGTGCCAGCAAAAAGGAGGGAGTAGAGACCCAGTACTTC. Protein translation: CASKKEGVETQYF.